The next 20 T cell receptor beta chains were all read from a single sample in a study of technical replicates of blood from a few donors. TCRdb keeps only in-frame clones here, not all; method: immunoSEQ multiplex PCR. The repertoire has roughly 100,000 clones, over 95% of them found once; the top ten carry 0.2% to 0.25%. Sequenced sample: T cells isolated from PBMCs. These TCRs come from a human donor in good health.

The genes are TRBV7-3 and TRBJ2-1; D is possibly TRBD1 (5 bases). The CDR3 contains 15 residues. Germline lookup yields CDR1 SGHTA and CDR2 FQGTGA. The V end was cut by 2 bases, the J end by 2 bases, with 10 bases between. The CDR3 reads CASSLDSLAYNEQFF. The CDR3 nucleotides read TGTGCCAGCAGCTTAGACAGCCTGGCCTACAATGAGCAGTTCTTC. Filled out from reference TRBV7-3 and TRBJ2-1, the complete variable domain reads GAGVSQTPSNKVTEKGKYVELRCDPISGHTALYWYRQSLGQGPEFLIYFQGTGAADDSGLPNDRFFAVRPEGSVSTLKIQRTERGDSAVYLCASSLDSLAYNEQFFGPGTRLTVL.

V gene TRBV9 combines with J gene TRBJ1-6, with D perhaps TRBD1 (6 bases). CDR3 length: 16 amino acids. Germline V gives CDR1 SGDLS, CDR2 YYNGEE. V lost 0 bases and J 7 bases, leaving 14 bases between the germline ends. In DNA form, the CDR3 reads TGTGCCAGCAGCGTAGCAGGGGTGATAGGGAATTCACCCCTCCACTTT. Amino acids: CASSVAGVIGNSPLHF. Variable domain in full (rest from reference TRBV9 and TRBJ1-6): DSGVTQTPKHLITATGQRVTLRCSPRSGDLSVYWYQQSLDQGLQFLIQYYNGEERAKGNILERFSAQQFPDLHSELNLSSLELGDSALYFCASSVAGVIGNSPLHFGNGTRLTVT.

V and J are TRBV2 and TRBJ1-2; 7 bases are a match to TRBD1. Germline assignment: CDR1 SNHLY and CDR2 FYNNEI. The V segment lost 3 bases and the J segment 4 bases; nucleotides outside the gene matches: 5. The CDR3 sequence is 14 residues long. CDR3 loop: CASSDTGAIYGYTF. The CDR3 region has the DNA TGTGCCAGCAGTGACACAGGGGCCATCTATGGCTACACCTTC.

This chain joins TRBV2 and TRBJ2-5; TRBD1 aligns across 7 bases. CDR3 length: 13 amino acids. The V segment lost 4 bases and the J segment 2 bases; nucleotides outside the gene matches: 1. Germline loops: CDR1 SNHLY, CDR2 FYNNEI. The CDR3 sequence: CASSVDRQETQYF. The CDR3, as DNA: TGTGCCAGCAGTGTGGACAGGCAAGAGACCCAGTACTTC.

This clone was detected only once. The chain combines TRBV27 with TRBJ2-1; maybe TRBD1 (6 bases). CDR1 and CDR2 from the germline V gene are MNHEY and SMNVEV (reference sequence). This CDR3 contains 14 residues. V lost 2 bases and J 6 bases, leaving 11 bases between the germline ends. For the CDR3, the DNA is TGTGCCAGCAGTTTAGTAACAGGGATCAATGAGCAGTTCTTC. Its translation: CASSLVTGINEQFF.

CDR3 residues: CASSFSGGVKNIQYF. As DNA, the CDR3 is TGTGCCAGCAGTTTCAGCGGGGGGGTCAAAAACATTCAGTACTTC. The chain is built from TRBV28 and TRBJ2-4; 10 bases line up with TRBD2. The CDR3 contains 15 residues. Germline loops: CDR1 MDHEN, CDR2 SYDVKM. The trim removed 3 bases at V and 3 bases at J, leaving 2 bases unmatched.

This rearrangement joins TRBV11-1 to TRBJ2-1; 7 positions match TRBD1. CDR3 size: 16 residues. V lost 5 bases to trimming and J lost 5 bases; unmatched junction nucleotides: 12. The germline gives CDR1 SGHAT, CDR2 FQDESV (reference sequence). The CDR3 nucleotides read TGTGCCAGCAGCCATCCGGGACAGATTGAAAACAATGAGCAGTTCTTC. As protein: CASSHPGQIENNEQFF.

About this clone itself: Relative to the germline gene, one junction end is altered; a read error may explain this. This sequence joins TRBV7-2 and TRBJ2-1, with a tentative D call TRBD1 (5 bases). Germline lookup yields CDR1 SGHTA and CDR2 FQGNSA. CDR3 length: 9 residues. As DNA, the CDR3 is TGTGCCAGCAGCGTACCCAGGGTCTTC. It yields the protein CASSVPRVF.

V usage is TRBV5-4 and J usage is TRBJ1-2, with 7 bases that match TRBD1. Looked up from germline, CDR1 is SGHNT and CDR2 is YYREEE (reference sequence). Trimming cost V 0 bases and J 3 bases; bases outside gene matches: 5. The CDR3 is made up of 15 amino acids. For the CDR3, the DNA is TGTGCCAGCAGCTTGGCGACAGGGTCGGACTATGGCTACACCTTC. Protein sequence: CASSLATGSDYGYTF.

This chain links TRBV4-1 with TRBJ1-2, with D perhaps matching TRBD1 (5 bases). This CDR3 comprises 12 residues. Between the trimmed V and J ends, which lost 6 bases and 2 bases, there was a span of 7 bases. The germline CDR1 and CDR2 sequences are MGHRA and YSYEKL. The CDR3 nucleotides are TGCGCCAGCAGGACAGACAACTATGGCTACACCTTC. Translation gives CASRTDNYGYTF.

V and J are TRBV14 and TRBJ2-1; the match to TRBD1 covers 8 bases. With V trimmed by 0 bases and J by 4 bases, 8 bases remained unmatched. The length of the CDR3 is 17 residues. The V gene's germline CDR1 is SGHDN and CDR2 FVKESK. CDR3 loop: CASSQDLGRGLYNEQFF. The CDR3 coding sequence is TGTGCCAGCAGCCAAGATCTCGGCAGGGGGCTATACAATGAGCAGTTCTTC. Full variable domain (rest looked up from reference TRBV14 and TRBJ2-1): EAGVTQFPSHSVIEKGQTVTLRCDPISGHDNLYWYRRVMGKEIKFLLHFVKESKQDESGMPNNRFLAERTGGTYSTLKVQPAELEDSGVYFCASSQDLGRGLYNEQFFGPGTRLTVL.

The chain joins TRBV20-1 to TRBJ2-7; no reliable D call. CDR1 DFQATT and CDR2 SNEGSKA come from the germline V gene (reference sequence). The CDR3 extends over 11 amino acids. Deletions cut 3 bases from V and 7 bases from J, with 10 bases between. CDR3 sequence (DNA): TGCAGTGCTAGCGGTGAGACTGAGCAGTACTTC. Translation gives CSASGETEQYF.

The chain links TRBV5-1 to TRBJ1-2; the match to TRBD1 covers 7 bases. V shed 0 bases, J shed 13 bases, and the junction held 15 bases outside the gene matches. The CDR3 runs 15 residues. The V gene's germline CDR1 is SGHRS and CDR2 YFSETQ. This CDR3 reads CASSLGSGTESVATF. In DNA, the CDR3 is TGCGCCAGCAGCTTGGGGTCAGGGACAGAGAGTGTGGCCACCTTC.

This chain connects TRBV7-2 to TRBJ1-4, with D possibly matching TRBD1 (6 bases). CDR1 and CDR2 from the germline V gene are SGHTA and FQGNSA. CDR3 size: 15 residues. Trimming shortened V by 5 bases and J by 12 bases, and 22 bases separated the two germline ends. The CDR3 region has the DNA TGTGCCAGCAGCCGAGAGGCAGGGGATTTGTTGCAACTGTTTTTT. As protein: CASSREAGDLLQLFF.

The CDR3 sequence: CASSEGSRGRYEQYF. The CDR3 DNA sequence: TGCGCCAGCAGTGAGGGATCCAGGGGACGCTACGAGCAGTACTTC. The chain is built from TRBV10-1 and TRBJ2-7; the D gene is possibly TRBD1 (6 bases). Germline-derived CDR1 and CDR2 are WNHNN and SYGVQD (reference sequence). V gave up 2 bases and J gave up 3 bases, with 14 bases separating them. This CDR3 is 15 amino acids long.

This clone was seen only once. The chain combines TRBV21-1 with TRBJ2-4; TRBD2, as called in the table, went unchecked against the DNA. TRBV21-1 is a recognized pseudogene. The CDR3 consists of 17 residues. As DNA, the CDR3 is TGTGCCAGCACTCCCTGCGGACTAAAGGGGTCCAAAAACATTCAGTACTTC. It specifies CASTPCGLKGSKNIQYF.

V usage is TRBV10-3 and J usage is TRBJ2-5; 9 nucleotides align to TRBD1. CDR1 and CDR2 from the germline V gene are ENHRY and SYGVKD. The CDR3 is made up of 14 amino acids. The ends lost 5 bases at V and 2 bases at J; junction bases unmatched: 3. The CDR3 DNA reads as TGTGCCATCAGTCCCGGGACAGGGCAAGAGACCCAGTACTTC. Amino acid sequence: CAISPGTGQETQYF.

The V and J genes are TRBV18 and TRBJ2-1, with 9 bases lining up with TRBD1. CDR1 KGHSH and CDR2 LQKENI come from the germline V gene. V shed 2 bases and J 5 bases; nucleotides not matched to a gene: 25. This CDR3 is 22 amino acids long. CDR3 DNA: TGTGCCAGCTCACCAACCCCTCCGCCGGGACAGGGTTCCCCGTGGAGACACAATGAGCAGTTCTTC. As protein: CASSPTPPPGQGSPWRHNEQFF.

The V and J genes are TRBV19 and TRBJ2-7; no firm D call. The germline CDR1 and CDR2 sequences are LNHDA and SQIVND (reference sequence). The CDR3 spans 14 residues. The germline V and J ends were trimmed by 8 bases and 0 bases, with 14 bases remaining between them. The CDR3 loop is CASRVRTSSYEQYF. DNA for the CDR3: TGTGCCAGTCGTGTCCGTACAAGCTCCTACGAGCAGTACTTC. The variable domain in full, completed from reference TRBV19 and TRBJ2-7, reads DGGITQSPKYLFRKEGQNVTLSCEQNLNHDAMYWYRQDPGQGLRLIYYSQIVNDFQKGDIAEGYSVSREKKESFPLTVTSAQKNPTAFYLCASRVRTSSYEQYFGPGTRLTVT.

The chain employs TRBV6-5 and TRBJ2-5; D is perhaps TRBD1 (7 bases). The length of the CDR3 is 15 residues. The V and J ends lost 11 bases and 1 base respectively, with 20 bases between them. Germline V gives CDR1 MNHEY, CDR2 SVGAGI. CDR3 in amino acids: CAGFKEGAIQETQYF. CDR3 sequence (DNA): TGTGCCGGTTTCAAGGAGGGGGCCATCCAAGAGACCCAGTACTTC.